The T cell receptor beta chain described here comes from a study of blood T cell repertoires in COVID-19. Study context: The study drew acute and convalescent COVID-19 samples from the United States, Italy and Spain. PBMCs, B-cell-depleted T cells, or T cells provided the cDNA or gDNA that made up the material.

Patients at the Seattle site were enrolled during active infection and followed longitudinally. CDR1 is MNHEY and CDR2 is SMNVEV in the germline V gene (reference sequence). With termini counted, the CDR3 has 16 amino acids. Per the original methods: Estimation of nucleated cell counts was performed using reference gene primer amplification. Data came from immunoSEQ multiplex PCR; TCRdb stores just in-frame clones and leaves some out. The D gene and trimming were derived from the DNA, and the V and J assignments and clone size from that table. The sample carries just under 60,000 clones, around 81% recorded once. Concerning this clone itself: Because the CDR3's place on the DNA is in doubt, the DNA is left out and the CDR3 is given as listed by TCRdb.

The source of this sequence is an elderly man with COVID-19, enrolled during active disease. The source material was peripheral blood. This chain links TRBV27 with TRBJ2-1; the table's D call, TRBD2, was not checked against the DNA. This chain's CDR3 is CASSPGGPYFGDEQFF.